The 10 T cell receptor beta chains given below trace back to one sample, sequenced in a study of blood T cell repertoires in COVID-19. Using immunoSEQ multiplex PCR, the repertoire was profiled, and TCRdb retains in-frame clones only, with some absent. The sample records 310,000 or so clones, more than 85% being singletons. The sequenced sample consisted of peripheral blood. Receptors originate from a man aged 65 to 85 with acute or convalescent COVID-19.

The chain has TRBV5-1 and TRBJ2-2; D remains ambiguous. The germline gives CDR1 SGHRS, CDR2 YFSETQ. This CDR3 comprises 14 residues. V lost 0 bases and J 1 base, leaving 4 bases between the germline ends. CDR3 nucleotide sequence: TGCGCCAGCAGCTTGGACAGGAACACCGGGGAGCTGTTTTTT. Its translation is CASSLDRNTGELFF.

The gene calls are TRBV4-3 and TRBJ1-1; a possible D gene is TRBD1 (5 bases). CDR1 and CDR2 (germline): LGHNA, YSLEER. CDR3 size: 15 residues. V was pared by 4 bases and J by 0 bases, with 12 bases between. CDR3: CASSLTDRLNTEAFF. Written as DNA, the CDR3 is TGCGCCAGCAGCCTTACCGACAGATTGAACACTGAAGCTTTCTTT.

The chain couples TRBV7-2 to TRBJ1-3; no definite D call. V was pared by 2 bases and J by 4 bases, with 9 bases between. The CDR3 has 14 amino acids. Germline CDR1 SGHTA, CDR2 FQGNSA. This CDR3 is CASSLSGQGNTIYF. The CDR3 DNA reads TGTGCCAGCAGCTTAAGTGGTCAGGGAAACACCATATATTTT.

The V gene is TRBV7-3, the J gene TRBJ1-1, with D perhaps matching TRBD1 (6 bases). The germline V gene has CDR1 SGHTA and CDR2 FQGTGA. The CDR3 is made up of 15 amino acids. Trimming cost V 4 bases and J 4 bases, with 16 bases left between them. This CDR3 is CASSSDPQGSTEAFF. The CDR3 DNA reads TGTGCCAGCAGCTCCGACCCCCAGGGGAGCACTGAAGCTTTCTTT.

The table lists this clone with a count of one. This chain joins TRBV19 and TRBJ2-3; 9 positions match TRBD1. The CDR3 sequence is 16 residues long. Germline CDR1 LNHDA, CDR2 SQIVND (reference sequence). The junction had 11 bases not matched to a gene; V was cut back by 5 bases and J by 5 bases. The DNA for the CDR3 is TGTGCCAGTAGTCCCCGGGCGGGACAGGGCAGAGATACGCAGTATTTT. Its translation: CASSPRAGQGRDTQYF. Using reference TRBV19 and TRBJ2-3 for the parts outside the CDR3, the full variable domain is DGGITQSPKYLFRKEGQNVTLSCEQNLNHDAMYWYRQDPGQGLRLIYYSQIVNDFQKGDIAEGYSVSREKKESFPLTVTSAQKNPTAFYLCASSPRAGQGRDTQYFGPGTRLTVL.

CDR3 sequence (DNA): TGTGCCAGCAGCCTAAACGGGGGGGTTAAAGCTTTCTTT. Encoded protein: CASSLNGGVKAFF. The genes are TRBV3-1 (or the pseudogene TRBV3-2) and TRBJ1-1, with TRBD1 as a possible D gene (5 bases). The ends were cut back, 4 bases at V and 9 bases at J, with 15 bases in the middle. Germline values: CDR1 LGHDT, CDR2 YNNKEL (reference sequence). This CDR3 has 13 amino acids.

This sequence joins TRBV29-1 and TRBJ2-3; 8 bases agree with TRBD1. After removal of 7 bases from V and 4 bases from J, the junction contained 4 bases not matched to a gene. This CDR3 region has 12 residues. CDR1 is SQVTM, CDR2 ANQGSEA, per germline. The CDR3 DNA follows: TGCAGCGCCGAGACAGGGGCAGATACGCAGTATTTT. Translated, it gives CSAETGADTQYF.

The J gene is TRBJ2-1, the V gene TRBV5-1; 7 bases fit TRBD1. The CDR3 consists of 15 residues. From germline, CDR1 is SGHRS and CDR2 YFSETQ. Losses at the gene ends were 3 bases for V and 6 bases for J; bases not matched to a gene: 9. CDR3 sequence reads: CASSSDPAGGNEQFF. The CDR3 coding sequence is TGCGCCAGCAGCTCCGACCCGGCAGGGGGCAATGAGCAGTTCTTC.

The chain has TRBV20-1 and TRBJ2-7; 11 bases map to TRBD1. CDR1 DFQATT and CDR2 SNEGSKA come from the germline V gene (reference sequence). The CDR3 runs to 16 residues. With V trimmed by 3 bases and J by 1 base, 8 bases remained unmatched. The CDR3: CSASTPGQGVSYEQYF. The CDR3 DNA reads as TGCAGTGCTAGTACCCCGGGACAGGGGGTTTCCTACGAGCAGTACTTC.

This chain connects TRBV3-1 (or the pseudogene TRBV3-2) to TRBJ1-1, with D perhaps matching TRBD1 (5 bases). Trimming cost V 4 bases and J 7 bases, with 22 bases left between them. This CDR3 spans 16 amino acids. Germline V gene sequence: CDR1 LGHDT, CDR2 YNNKEL (reference sequence). The CDR3 region has the DNA TGTGCCAGCAGCCCGCGGGGCGGGGCGGAGAAGAGTGAAGCTTTCTTT. Its translation: CASSPRGGAEKSEAFF.